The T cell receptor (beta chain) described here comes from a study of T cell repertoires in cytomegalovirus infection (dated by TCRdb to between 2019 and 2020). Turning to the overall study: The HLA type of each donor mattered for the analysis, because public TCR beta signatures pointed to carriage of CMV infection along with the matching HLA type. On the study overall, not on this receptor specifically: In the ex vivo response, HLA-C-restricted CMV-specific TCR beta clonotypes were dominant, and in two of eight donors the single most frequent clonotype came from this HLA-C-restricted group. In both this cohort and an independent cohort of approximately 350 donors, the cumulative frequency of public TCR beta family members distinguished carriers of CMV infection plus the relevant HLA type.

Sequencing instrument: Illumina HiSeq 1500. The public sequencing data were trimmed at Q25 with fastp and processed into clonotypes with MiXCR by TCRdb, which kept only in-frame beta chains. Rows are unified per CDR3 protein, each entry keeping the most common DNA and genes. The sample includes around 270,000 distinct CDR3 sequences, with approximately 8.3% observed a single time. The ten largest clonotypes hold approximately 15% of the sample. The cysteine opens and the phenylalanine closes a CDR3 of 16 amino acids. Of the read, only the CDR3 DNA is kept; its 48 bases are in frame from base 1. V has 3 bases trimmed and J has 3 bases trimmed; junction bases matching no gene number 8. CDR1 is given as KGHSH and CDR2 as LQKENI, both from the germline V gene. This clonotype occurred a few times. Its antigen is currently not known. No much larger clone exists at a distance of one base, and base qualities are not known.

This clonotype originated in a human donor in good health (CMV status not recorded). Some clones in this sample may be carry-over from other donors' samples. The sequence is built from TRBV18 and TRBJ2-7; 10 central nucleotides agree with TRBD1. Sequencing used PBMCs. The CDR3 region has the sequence CASSPRDRGIFYEQYF. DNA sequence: TGTGCCAGCTCACCCAGGGACAGGGGAATATTCTACGAGCAGTACTTC.